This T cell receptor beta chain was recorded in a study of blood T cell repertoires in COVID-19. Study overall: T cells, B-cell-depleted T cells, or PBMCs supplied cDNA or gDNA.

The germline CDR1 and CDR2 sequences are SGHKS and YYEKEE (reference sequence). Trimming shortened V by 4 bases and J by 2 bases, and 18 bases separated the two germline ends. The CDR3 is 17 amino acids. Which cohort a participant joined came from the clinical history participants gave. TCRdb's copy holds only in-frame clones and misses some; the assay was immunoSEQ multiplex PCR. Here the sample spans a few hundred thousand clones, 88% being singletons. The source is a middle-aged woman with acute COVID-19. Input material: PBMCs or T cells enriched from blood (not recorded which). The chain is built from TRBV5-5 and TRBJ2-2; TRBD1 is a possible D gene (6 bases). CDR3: CASSPTGTPINTGELFF. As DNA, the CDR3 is TGTGCCAGCAGCCCAACAGGGACCCCCATTAACACCGGGGAGCTGTTTTTT.